These 28 T cell receptor beta chains originate from one sample sequenced in a study of blood T cell repertoires in COVID-19. Measured with immunoSEQ multiplex PCR; TCRdb has only the in-frame clones, and not every one. The table has 200,000 to 250,000 clones, 90% seen once. What was sequenced was PBMCs or T cells enriched from blood (not recorded which). The source is a man aged 30-40 years who had been exposed to COVID-19.

Regarding this clone: Additional DNA sequences in this sample encode the identical CDR3. V usage is TRBV6-6 and J usage is TRBJ2-1, with no clear D. V lost 0 bases to trimming and J lost 7 bases, with 7 bases between them. CDR3 length: 13 amino acids. Germline-derived CDR1 and CDR2 are MNHNY and SVGAGI (reference sequence). The CDR3 DNA sequence: TGTGCCAGCAGTTACTCGACCGGGAATGAGCAGTTCTTC. Protein sequence: CASSYSTGNEQFF.

The genes are TRBV5-1 and TRBJ2-7, with 7 bases aligning to TRBD1. The CDR3 has 15 amino acids. Germline loops: CDR1 SGHRS, CDR2 YFSETQ. V gave up 2 bases and J gave up 6 bases; unmatched junction bases: 11. CDR3 sequence reads: CASSLYSGTVGEQYF. The CDR3 DNA is TGCGCCAGCAGCTTATATTCCGGGACAGTCGGCGAGCAGTACTTC.

This clone was observed at least ten times. This chain links TRBV4-2 with TRBJ2-6; D not resolved. CDR3 size: 16 residues. V lost 0 bases to trimming and J lost 0 bases, with 6 bases between them. The germline gives CDR1 LGHNA, CDR2 YNFKEQ. The DNA for the CDR3 is TGTGCCAGCAGCCAAGATGAGAGCTCTGGGGCCAACGTCCTGACTTTC. This encodes CASSQDESSGANVLTF.

This clone turned up a few times. The chain links TRBV5-1 to TRBJ1-4; 7 nucleotides align to TRBD1. The V gene end was trimmed by 3 bases and the J gene end by 2 bases; junction bases not matched to a gene: 7. This CDR3 has 16 residues. Germline V gene data show CDR1 as SGHRS and CDR2 as YFSETQ. In DNA, the CDR3 is TGCGCCAGCAGCTCTCAGGGGGGAAGGACTAATGAAAAACTGTTTTTT. Its protein is CASSSQGGRTNEKLFF.

Notes on this clone: In the same sample, other DNA sequences code for this CDR3. The chain links TRBV30 to TRBJ2-5; possible D gene TRBD2, 5 bases. Germline loops: CDR1 GTSNPN, CDR2 SVGIG (reference sequence). The CDR3 runs to 11 residues. V gave up 1 base and J gave up 5 bases, with 5 bases separating them. This chain's CDR3 is CAWSGGETQYF. Written as DNA, the CDR3 is TGTGCCTGGAGTGGAGGGGAGACCCAGTACTTC.

The chain is built from TRBV14 and TRBJ1-2, with 8 bases that match TRBD1. Germline V gene lookup returns CDR1 SGHDN and CDR2 FVKESK. After removal of 1 base from V and 2 bases from J, the junction contained 9 bases not matched to a gene. The CDR3 loop spans 17 amino acids. CDR3 protein: CASSQGTGTLLNYGYTF. In DNA form, the CDR3 reads TGTGCCAGCAGCCAAGGGACAGGGACACTATTAAACTATGGCTACACCTTC.

This chain connects TRBV19 to TRBJ2-1, with TRBD2 identical over 12 bases. Trimming took 6 bases from V and 4 from J; bases not matched to a gene: 4. This CDR3 contains 15 residues. Germline V gene data show CDR1 as LNHDA and CDR2 as SQIVND (reference sequence). As DNA, the CDR3 is TGTGCCAGTAGCTGGACTAGCGGGGCTTACAATGAGCAGTTCTTC. It codes for CASSWTSGAYNEQFF. The variable domain in full, completed from reference TRBV19 and TRBJ2-1, reads DGGITQSPKYLFRKEGQNVTLSCEQNLNHDAMYWYRQDPGQGLRLIYYSQIVNDFQKGDIAEGYSVSREKKESFPLTVTSAQKNPTAFYLCASSWTSGAYNEQFFGPGTRLTVL.

This clone was picked up one time. The chain recombines TRBV12-5 with TRBJ1-1; D is unclear. The CDR3 is 12 residues long. V shed 5 bases and J shed 10 bases, with 14 bases lying between them. Looked up from germline, CDR1 is LGHNT and CDR2 is FRNRAP. The CDR3 DNA is TGTGCTAGTGGTCCATGGGAGAGTGCAGCTTTCTTT. Translating it yields CASGPWESAAFF.

V usage is TRBV4-1 and J usage is TRBJ1-2; tentative D call: TRBD1 (5 bases). Germline CDR1 MGHRA, CDR2 YSYEKL. Trimming took 6 bases from V and 4 from J, leaving 15 bases between them. This CDR3 is built from 14 residues. The CDR3 is CASRQPGGTYGYTF. The CDR3 DNA is TGCGCCAGCAGGCAACCGGGGGGTACCTATGGCTACACCTTC.

This clone was observed a handful of times. The gene calls are TRBV6-5 and TRBJ2-1; 8 bases agree with TRBD1. J was trimmed by 2 bases and V by 4 bases; bases with no gene match: 7. The CDR3 length is 16 residues. Germline V gives CDR1 MNHEY, CDR2 SVGAGI. Here the CDR3 reads CASSSQGQGTYNEQFF. CDR3 sequence (DNA): TGTGCCAGCAGTTCCCAAGGACAGGGAACCTACAATGAGCAGTTCTTC.

The V and J genes are TRBV5-1 and TRBJ1-2; 7 nucleotides agree with TRBD1. The CDR3 is made up of 15 amino acids. CDR1 SGHRS and CDR2 YFSETQ come from the germline V gene. Losses at the gene ends were 4 bases for V and 6 bases for J; bases not matched to a gene: 12. As DNA, the CDR3 is TGCGCCAGCAGCATTACAGGGGACCCAGTCCATGGCTACACCTTC. It encodes CASSITGDPVHGYTF.

The chain is built from TRBV7-2 and TRBJ2-1; TRBD2 matches 14 bases. Germline V lookup: CDR1 SGHTA, CDR2 FQGNSA. Trimming removed 5 bases from V and 7 bases from J; junction bases left unmatched: 10. The CDR3 runs to 17 residues. The CDR3 DNA follows: TGTGCCAGCAGCCCCGAGCTGACTAGCGGGGGGGCAAATGAGCAGTTCTTC. It codes for CASSPELTSGGANEQFF.

V is TRBV10-3 and J is TRBJ2-5, with TRBD1 as a possible D gene (6 bases). Trimming removed 3 bases from V and 12 bases from J, with 17 bases in between. Looked up from germline, CDR1 is ENHRY and CDR2 is SYGVKD. This CDR3 is built from 13 residues. The chain's CDR3 is CAISESGANGEYF. The CDR3, as DNA: TGTGCCATCAGTGAATCAGGGGCGAACGGGGAGTACTTC.

The CDR3 here is CASSQNPPTGKVLVGELFF. The CDR3 DNA reads as TGCGCCAGCAGCCAAAACCCTCCTACAGGGAAGGTGTTAGTCGGGGAGCTGTTTTTT. The J gene is TRBJ2-2, the V gene TRBV4-1; tentatively, D is TRBD1 (6 bases). The V gene lost 2 bases and the J gene lost 7 bases, with 26 bases spanning the gap. The germline V gene has CDR1 MGHRA and CDR2 YSYEKL. There are 19 residues in the CDR3.

This sequence joins TRBV5-1 and TRBJ2-3, with D unresolved. Germline loops: CDR1 SGHRS, CDR2 YFSETQ. With 0 bases removed from V and 2 bases from J, the gap between germline ends came to 10 bases. The CDR3 sequence is 15 residues long. This CDR3 reads CASSLVQTNTDTQYF. The CDR3 bases are TGCGCCAGCAGCTTGGTACAGACAAACACAGATACGCAGTATTTT.

The V gene is TRBV5-1, the J gene TRBJ2-7; a possible D gene is TRBD2 (5 bases). Trimming removed 0 bases from V and 1 base from J, with 20 bases in between. CDR3 length: 18 amino acids. Germline lookup yields CDR1 SGHRS and CDR2 YFSETQ. The CDR3 protein is CASSLAPHGEHTSYEQYF. The CDR3 coding sequence is TGCGCCAGCAGCTTGGCCCCCCACGGGGAGCACACATCCTACGAGCAGTACTTC.

The rearrangement uses TRBV3-1 (or the pseudogene TRBV3-2) and TRBJ2-2; tentatively, D is TRBD1 (6 bases). The CDR3 contains 16 residues. Trimming left V 2 bases short and J 3 bases short, with 13 bases between. CDR1 is LGHDT, CDR2 YNNKEL, per germline (reference sequence). The CDR3 reads CASSQTRGQDTGELFF. CDR3 in DNA: TGTGCCAGCAGCCAAACCAGGGGTCAGGACACCGGGGAGCTGTTTTTT.

The chain links TRBV11-2 to TRBJ2-1; D is undetermined. Trimming removed 3 bases from V and 4 bases from J, with 19 bases in between. CDR3 size: 17 residues. Germline V gives CDR1 SGHAT, CDR2 FQNNGV. The CDR3 region has the DNA TGTGCCAGCAGCTTCCATCGAGGTCTGCCACTATACAATGAGCAGTTCTTC. Protein product: CASSFHRGLPLYNEQFF.

The rearrangement uses TRBV18 and TRBJ1-2; no firm D call. V was cut by 1 base and J by 2 bases, with 11 bases left in between. The CDR3 is 15 amino acids. CDR1 and CDR2 (germline): KGHSH, LQKENI. The CDR3, as DNA: TGTGCCAGCTCACCACTCAGGTCAGAGAACTATGGCTACACCTTC. Its protein is CASSPLRSENYGYTF.

The rearrangement joins TRBV15 to TRBJ1-3; 8 nucleotides align to TRBD1. Unmatched junction bases numbered 4, after V lost 4 bases and J lost 2 bases. The CDR3 consists of 15 residues. Germline V gives CDR1 LNHNV, CDR2 YYDKDF (reference sequence). CDR3 in DNA: TGTGCCACCAGCACGGACAGGGCCCCTGGAAACACCATATATTTT. Its translation: CATSTDRAPGNTIYF.

The chain joins TRBV5-6 to TRBJ1-6; D not certain. Germline V gives CDR1 SGHDT, CDR2 YYEEEE. The CDR3 has 12 residues. V dropped 2 bases and J dropped 8 bases, with 5 bases sitting between them. The CDR3 DNA sequence: TGTGCCAGCAGCTTTATCCATTCACCCCTCCACTTT. Its protein product is CASSFIHSPLHF.

The chain combines TRBV30 with TRBJ1-2, with D hard to call. Per the germline V gene, CDR1 is GTSNPN and CDR2 is SVGIG (reference sequence). CDR3 size: 12 residues. The V and J ends lost 7 bases and 2 bases respectively, with 11 bases between them. The DNA of the CDR3 is TGTGCCTTAAGTGGCACCAACTATGGCTACACCTTC. Its protein is CALSGTNYGYTF.

This chain connects TRBV19 to TRBJ1-2; D possibly corresponds to TRBD1 (5 bases). This CDR3 contains 12 residues. Trimming shortened V by 9 bases and J by 4 bases, and 12 bases separated the two germline ends. Germline values: CDR1 LNHDA, CDR2 SQIVND (reference sequence). The CDR3 nucleotides are TGTGCCAGCACCACAGGTAGCTATGGCTACACCTTC. Its translation: CASTTGSYGYTF.

This chain links TRBV7-2 with TRBJ1-5; D remains ambiguous. The germline CDR1 and CDR2 sequences are SGHTA and FQGNSA. Trimming removed 1 base at V and 0 bases at J, with 10 bases between. The CDR3 extends over 16 amino acids. CDR3 sequence (DNA): TGTGCCAGCAGCTTAGGGGCACTCTATAGCAATCAGCCCCAGCATTTT. Encoded protein: CASSLGALYSNQPQHF.

This chain uses TRBV7-2 with TRBJ2-7, with 7 bases that match TRBD1. Per germline, CDR1 SGHTA and CDR2 FQGNSA. V shed 2 bases, J shed 7 bases, and the junction held 8 bases outside the gene matches. The CDR3 length is 14 residues. The CDR3 bases are TGTGCCAGCAGCTTAAGGGGGCGCCCGGGAGAGCAGTACTTC. Translating gives CASSLRGRPGEQYF.

The rearrangement joins TRBV19 to TRBJ1-2; 8 positions agree with TRBD1. Germline V gives CDR1 LNHDA, CDR2 SQIVND (reference sequence). The CDR3 consists of 15 residues. V trimming: 4 bases; J trimming: 2 bases; junction bases outside the gene matches: 6. CDR3 DNA: TGTGCCAGTAGTACGCCGGGACAGGCGAACTATGGCTACACCTTC. It translates to CASSTPGQANYGYTF.

This clone was observed a single time. The chain carries TRBV19 and TRBJ2-2, with TRBD1 identical over 7 bases. V gave up 0 bases and J gave up 3 bases; unmatched junction bases: 4. There are 16 residues in the CDR3. Germline assignment: CDR1 LNHDA and CDR2 SQIVND (reference sequence). For the CDR3, the DNA is TGTGCCAGTAGTATAGATCGCCAGGGGGACACCGGGGAGCTGTTTTTT. Its translation is CASSIDRQGDTGELFF. The whole variable domain, filled in from reference TRBV19 and TRBJ2-2, reads DGGITQSPKYLFRKEGQNVTLSCEQNLNHDAMYWYRQDPGQGLRLIYYSQIVNDFQKGDIAEGYSVSREKKESFPLTVTSAQKNPTAFYLCASSIDRQGDTGELFFGEGSRLTVL.

V gene TRBV4-2 combines with J gene TRBJ2-1, with D possibly TRBD2 on 7 matching bases. From germline, CDR1 is LGHNA and CDR2 YNFKEQ. This CDR3 is 13 amino acids long. The V end lost 4 bases, the J end lost 15 bases, and 19 bases lay between the germline ends. CDR3 region: CASSRGPLGGPFF. DNA for the CDR3: TGTGCCAGCAGCCGAGGTCCACTCGGGGGGCCGTTCTTC.